Below, one TCR beta chain is given with its context. The table lists this clonotype with a few counts. Its antigen remains undetermined. Base quality data are lacking; no much larger clone is found one base away. Systemically healthy Caucasian individuals from Russia, some 40 in total and aged about 6 to 95 years, were included as donors. Approximately 11 milliliters of peripheral blood were drawn from each donor into EDTA-treated Vacutainer tubes. PBMCs were isolated by Ficoll-Paque density-gradient centrifugation, with at least 7 million obtained per sample. Trizol reagent was used to extract total RNA from the PBMCs, yielding at least 5.5 micrograms per sample. Naive CD45RAhigh/CD27high T cell percentages were measured by flow cytometry on a PBMC aliquot from every donor. These data belong to a study of blood T cells in healthy people across ages (dated by TCRdb to the mid-2010s). As for the study more broadly: Template switching captured roughly one uniquely barcoded TCR beta cDNA molecule per two T cells in model experiments. Using deep sequencing normalized with unique cDNA molecular identifiers, the study measured how TCR beta repertoire diversity changes with age. The donors were split into four age groups: young (average about 15 years), middle-aged (39), aged (roughly 60) and long-lived (roughly 86). Donors of different ages were randomly distributed across sequencing lanes to avoid experimental bias. The study analyzed two additional independent replicas of 1 million unique cDNA reads from the same blood draw for two donors, one aged 18 to 30 and one aged 80 or older. Study-wide conclusions, independent of this receptor: Compared with the aged group, the long-lived group had more naive CD4+ T cells, fewer expanded clones and increased TCR diversity, a pattern suggesting age selection. Observed TCR beta diversity per million T cells fell roughly linearly with age, and a significant reduction was already apparent by age around 40. Estimates of total diversity based on one million sequenced T cells were regarded as lower bounds and as underestimates. Because profiling used bulk unsorted PBMCs, naive and antigen-experienced compartments could not be compared conclusively. Because donor CMV infection status was unknown, age-related changes in expanded clonotypes were potentially confounded. Observed TCR beta diversity correlated strongly with the percentage of naive T cells measured by flow cytometry.

CDR1 and CDR2 (LNHNV, YYDKDF) derive from the germline V gene (reference sequence). V lost 0 bases and J lost 3 bases; the stretch between them is 6 bases long. The CDR3 has 13 amino acids, counting the end cysteine and phenylalanine. Only CDR3 DNA is held: 39 bases, read in frame from base 1. The library was made by 5' RACE. TCRdb records Illumina HiSeq 2500 as the sequencer. The second PCR ran for about 7 to 11 cycles and used a J-beta primer mix along with a sample-barcoded 5' primer. A unique molecular identifier was introduced onto each TCR beta cDNA molecule by a template-switch 5' adaptor carrying 12 random nucleotides. At least 3 million CDR3-containing paired-end reads were obtained from each sample. First-strand cDNA was synthesized from all RNA with the Mint cDNA synthesis kit, primed by a TRBC-specific oligonucleotide. After uracil-DNA glycosylase treatment, a first 18-cycle PCR used universal primers M1SS and BC2_uni_R on all cDNA. Concerning the study's data processing: For normalization, 1 million high-quality reads, each with a distinct molecular identifier, were randomly selected from each sample. Instead of being binned into consensus sequences, reads that shared molecular identifiers were thrown out. MiTCR, set to a Q25 quality threshold and the strictest error-elimination algorithm, was used for CDR3 identification, clonotype clustering and error correction. A nonparametric unseen species model using Euler transformation provided a lower-bound estimate of total TCR beta diversity. Using fastp at Q25 and MiXCR, TCRdb reprocessed the public reads and kept productive beta chains. Here each entry gathers all rows of one CDR3 protein and keeps the most common genes and DNA. It is TCRdb's table, rather than the study itself, that gives the V and J calls and clone size. For this sample the table gives some 640,000 distinct CDR3 sequences, of which over 45% were detected only once. Clones ranked in the top ten supply approximately 32% of the sample.

The chain is encoded by TRBV15 joined to TRBJ2-7, with no confidently assigned D gene. The TCR sequence derives from a woman in her sixties in good health. Sequenced input: blood. The CDR3 region: CATSRDLGYEQYF. The DNA sequence follows: TGTGCCACCAGCAGAGATCTGGGCTACGAGCAGTACTTC.